These T cell receptor beta chains were read from a single sample in a study of blood T cell repertoires in COVID-19. Profiled with immunoSEQ multiplex PCR; TCRdb holds only in-frame clones, not every one. The sample includes under 300,000 clones, around 83% of them seen just once. The sample consisted of peripheral blood. The receptors originated from a man aged 30-40 years who had recovered from COVID-19. The CDR3 runs from the conserved cysteine through the conserved F or W. Each record gives: J gene, D gene, V gene, clone size, CDR3 DNA, CDR3 protein. D genes are given only for firm matches. Not all rows give a size; the values are once, few, many and, for expanded clones, a class.

j_call: TRBJ1-2
d_call: -
v_call: TRBV2
clone_size: -
cdr3_nt: TGTGCCAGCAGCTCAGGCCCCTATGGCTACACCTTC
cdr3_aa: CASSSGPYGYTF

j_call: TRBJ1-2
d_call: TRBD1
v_call: TRBV3-1/TRBV3-2
clone_size: few
cdr3_nt: TGTGCCAGCAGCCAGGGACAGATAGGCTATGGCTACACCTTC
cdr3_aa: CASSQGQIGYGYTF

j_call: TRBJ1-3
d_call: -
v_call: TRBV3-1/TRBV3-2
clone_size: -
cdr3_nt: TGTGCCAGCAGCCAAGACAGGGCCAGAAACACCATATATTTT
cdr3_aa: CASSQDRARNTIYF

j_call: TRBJ1-5
d_call: -
v_call: TRBV15
clone_size: -
cdr3_nt: TGTGCCACCAGCAGATCCGGCGGACAGAGCAATCAGCCCCAGCATTTT
cdr3_aa: CATSRSGGQSNQPQHF

j_call: TRBJ1-2
d_call: TRBD1
v_call: TRBV2
clone_size: -
cdr3_nt: TGTGCCGGAGGACAGGGTTTAAACTATGGCTACACCTTC
cdr3_aa: CAGGQGLNYGYTF

j_call: TRBJ1-2
d_call: TRBD1
v_call: TRBV20-1
clone_size: -
cdr3_nt: TGCAGTGCTAGTCAAGGGACAGACTATGGCTACACCTTC
cdr3_aa: CSASQGTDYGYTF

j_call: TRBJ2-5
d_call: -
v_call: TRBV19
clone_size: -
cdr3_nt: TGTGCCAGTAGTACTGCTAGTAACCAAGAGACCCAGTACTTC
cdr3_aa: CASSTASNQETQYF

j_call: TRBJ2-3
d_call: TRBD1
v_call: TRBV19
clone_size: -
cdr3_nt: TGTGCCAGTAGTATGACTCGGACAGGGAGCACAGATACGCAGTATTTT
cdr3_aa: CASSMTRTGSTDTQYF

j_call: TRBJ1-6
d_call: TRBD1
v_call: TRBV20-1
clone_size: -
cdr3_nt: TGCAGTGCTAGTCCCAGGTCGGCAGGGGGTATTGGCCCCCTCCACTTT
cdr3_aa: CSASPRSAGGIGPLHF

j_call: TRBJ2-2
d_call: -
v_call: TRBV19
clone_size: -
cdr3_nt: TGTGCCAGTATGGCCCAATCGGCTAGCAGTGCCGGGGAGCTGTTTTTT
cdr3_aa: CASMAQSASSAGELFF

j_call: TRBJ1-1
d_call: -
v_call: TRBV28
clone_size: -
cdr3_nt: TGTGCCAGCATTTTAAGGGTGAGGGACACTGAAGCTTTCTTT
cdr3_aa: CASILRVRDTEAFF

j_call: TRBJ1-1
d_call: -
v_call: TRBV15
clone_size: few
cdr3_nt: TGTGCCGCCACCAGTGGGGGCCCCTCTAGTGAAGCTTTCTTT
cdr3_aa: CAATSGGPSSEAFF

j_call: TRBJ1-1
d_call: -
v_call: TRBV9
clone_size: -
cdr3_nt: TGTGCCAGCAGCGTAGGGGTTCAGGATGAAGCTTTCTTT
cdr3_aa: CASSVGVQDEAFF

j_call: TRBJ2-5
d_call: -
v_call: TRBV25-1
clone_size: -
cdr3_nt: TGTGCCAGCAGCACAGCCCAAGAGACCCAGTACTTC
cdr3_aa: CASSTAQETQYF

j_call: TRBJ2-1
d_call: -
v_call: TRBV6-5
clone_size: -
cdr3_nt: TGTGCCAGCAGTTCCCGTGGGGGGTTGGACAATGAGCAGTTCTTC
cdr3_aa: CASSSRGGLDNEQFF

j_call: TRBJ1-4
d_call: -
v_call: TRBV7-3
clone_size: -
cdr3_nt: TGTGCCAGCAGCTTAAGCCCCGGGGTTGTTGAAAAACTGTTTTTT
cdr3_aa: CASSLSPGVVEKLFF

j_call: TRBJ2-5
d_call: -
v_call: TRBV7-9
clone_size: -
cdr3_nt: TGTGCCAGCAGCTTAGGGGGCGAGTGGGAGACCCAGTACTTC
cdr3_aa: CASSLGGEWETQYF

j_call: TRBJ2-5
d_call: -
v_call: TRBV6-1
clone_size: once
cdr3_nt: TGTGCCAGCAGTGAAGCGCTTCAGGGTTCAGAGACCCAGTACTTC
cdr3_aa: CASSEALQGSETQYF

j_call: TRBJ1-5
d_call: TRBD1
v_call: TRBV9
clone_size: -
cdr3_nt: TGTGCCAGCAGCGCGCAGGGGGAGAGCAATCAGCCCCAGCATTTT
cdr3_aa: CASSAQGESNQPQHF

j_call: TRBJ2-5
d_call: -
v_call: TRBV7-9
clone_size: -
cdr3_nt: TGTGCCAGCAGCTTATCCGGGGTAGCAGAGACCCAGTACTTC
cdr3_aa: CASSLSGVAETQYF

j_call: TRBJ2-4
d_call: TRBD2
v_call: TRBV7-9
clone_size: -
cdr3_nt: TGTGCCAGCAGCTTAAAGTACGCTAGCGGGGGGGCTGACATTCAGTACTTC
cdr3_aa: CASSLKYASGGADIQYF

j_call: TRBJ1-1
d_call: -
v_call: TRBV5-1
clone_size: -
cdr3_nt: TGCGCCAGCAGCTTGGCAGGGCTATCTGAAGCTTTCTTT
cdr3_aa: CASSLAGLSEAFF

j_call: TRBJ1-5
d_call: -
v_call: TRBV27
clone_size: -
cdr3_nt: TGTGCCAGCAGGAAGGCAGGGGGCAATCAGCCCCAGCATTTT
cdr3_aa: CASRKAGGNQPQHF

j_call: TRBJ1-2
d_call: -
v_call: TRBV5-8
clone_size: -
cdr3_nt: TGTGCCAGCAGCTTACGGGGAGCTAGTTTTTTC
cdr3_aa: CASSLRGASFF

j_call: TRBJ1-2
d_call: TRBD1
v_call: TRBV6-5
clone_size: -
cdr3_nt: TGTGCCAGCAGTTCCCGGGGACAGGGCTATGGCTACACCTTC
cdr3_aa: CASSSRGQGYGYTF

j_call: TRBJ1-1
d_call: -
v_call: TRBV5-5
clone_size: -
cdr3_nt: TGTGCCAGCAGCTTCCAGTATGACACTGAAGCTTTCTTT
cdr3_aa: CASSFQYDTEAFF

j_call: TRBJ2-5
d_call: -
v_call: TRBV5-5
clone_size: -
cdr3_nt: TGTGCCAGCAGCTTGATACCTAAAGAGACCCAGTACTTC
cdr3_aa: CASSLIPKETQYF

j_call: TRBJ2-5
d_call: TRBD2
v_call: TRBV3-1/TRBV3-2
clone_size: -
cdr3_nt: TGTGCCAGCAGCCAAGTGGGCCGCGGGGGGGCTGTAGAGACCCAGTACTTC
cdr3_aa: CASSQVGRGGAVETQYF

j_call: TRBJ1-3
d_call: -
v_call: TRBV28
clone_size: -
cdr3_nt: TGTGCCAGCAAGGGGCGTTCCCCGAGCTCTGGAAACACCATATATTTT
cdr3_aa: CASKGRSPSSGNTIYF

j_call: TRBJ2-5
d_call: -
v_call: TRBV28
clone_size: -
cdr3_nt: TGTGCCAGCAGTTCCCCCCAGGGTTTCATCGGAGAGACCCAGTACTTC
cdr3_aa: CASSSPQGFIGETQYF

j_call: TRBJ2-7
d_call: TRBD1
v_call: TRBV18
clone_size: -
cdr3_nt: TGTGCCAGCTCACCCGGGACAGACTCCTACGAGCAGTACTTC
cdr3_aa: CASSPGTDSYEQYF

j_call: TRBJ1-3
d_call: -
v_call: TRBV3-1/TRBV3-2
clone_size: -
cdr3_nt: TGTGCCAGCAGCCAAGATCCCTACTCTGGAAACACCATATATTTT
cdr3_aa: CASSQDPYSGNTIYF

j_call: TRBJ1-2
d_call: TRBD1
v_call: TRBV5-4
clone_size: -
cdr3_nt: TGTGCCAGCAGCCACTCCGGGACAGGTGATTATGGCTACACCTTC
cdr3_aa: CASSHSGTGDYGYTF

j_call: TRBJ2-1
d_call: TRBD2
v_call: TRBV2
clone_size: -
cdr3_nt: TGTGCCAGCAGGCTCACTAGCGGGGGCTACAATGAGCAGTTCTTC
cdr3_aa: CASRLTSGGYNEQFF

j_call: TRBJ1-5
d_call: TRBD1
v_call: TRBV6-6
clone_size: -
cdr3_nt: TGTGCCAGCAGGGGACAGGGGAGAGGTGGCAATCAGCCCCAGCATTTT
cdr3_aa: CASRGQGRGGNQPQHF

j_call: TRBJ1-4
d_call: -
v_call: TRBV27
clone_size: -
cdr3_nt: TGTGCCAGCAGTCCGGGACACAGTCAATATAATGAAAAACTGTTTTTT
cdr3_aa: CASSPGHSQYNEKLFF

j_call: TRBJ1-2
d_call: TRBD1
v_call: TRBV18
clone_size: -
cdr3_nt: TGTGCCAGCTCACCACGAACGGGACAGGGCTCGTCGGGCTATGGCTACACCTTC
cdr3_aa: CASSPRTGQGSSGYGYTF

j_call: TRBJ1-5
d_call: -
v_call: TRBV9
clone_size: once
cdr3_nt: TGTGCCAGCAGCCAAGCGGGGGGTTATCAGCCCCAGCATTTT
cdr3_aa: CASSQAGGYQPQHF

j_call: TRBJ2-1
d_call: TRBD1
v_call: TRBV9
clone_size: -
cdr3_nt: TGTGCCAGCACCGCCGGGACAGGGGGCTACAATGAGCAGTTCTTC
cdr3_aa: CASTAGTGGYNEQFF

j_call: TRBJ1-5
d_call: -
v_call: TRBV19
clone_size: few
cdr3_nt: TGTGCCAGTAGTGGCGGAGAGAGCAATCAGCCCCAGCATTTT
cdr3_aa: CASSGGESNQPQHF

j_call: TRBJ1-6
d_call: TRBD1
v_call: TRBV7-6
clone_size: -
cdr3_nt: TGTGCCAGCAGCACCGGACAGGCGGTTAATTCACCCCTCCACTTT
cdr3_aa: CASSTGQAVNSPLHF